This TCR beta chain derives from a study of blood T cell repertoires in COVID-19. TCRdb's copy holds only in-frame clones and misses some; the assay was immunoSEQ multiplex PCR. Altogether over 45,000 clones are present, more than 75% being singletons, with the ten largest covering 6.5% to 8%. Per the germline V gene, CDR1 is SQVTM and CDR2 is ANQGSEA. V gave up 6 bases and J gave up 3 bases, with 9 bases separating them. There are 11 residues in the CDR3. The chain is built from TRBV29-1 and TRBJ2-7; possible D gene TRBD2, 6 bases. The sample comprised peripheral blood. The clonotype originates from a man in his forties or fifties with active COVID-19. Written as DNA, the CDR3 is TGCAGCGTGCGGGGTGGCTACGAGCAGTACTTC. Translation: CSVRGGYEQYF.